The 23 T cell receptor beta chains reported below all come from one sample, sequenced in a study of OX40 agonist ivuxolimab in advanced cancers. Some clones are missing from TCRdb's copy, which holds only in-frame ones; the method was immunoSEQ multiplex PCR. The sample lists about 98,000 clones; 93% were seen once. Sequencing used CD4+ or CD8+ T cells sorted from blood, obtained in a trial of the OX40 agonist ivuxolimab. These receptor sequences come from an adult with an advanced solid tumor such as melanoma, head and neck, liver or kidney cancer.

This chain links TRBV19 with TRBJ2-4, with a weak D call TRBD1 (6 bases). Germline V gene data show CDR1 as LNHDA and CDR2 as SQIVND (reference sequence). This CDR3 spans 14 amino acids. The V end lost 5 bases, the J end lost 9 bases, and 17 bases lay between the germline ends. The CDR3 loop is CASSSSTGPTIQYF. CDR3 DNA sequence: TGTGCCAGTAGTTCATCGACAGGTCCGACCATTCAGTACTTC. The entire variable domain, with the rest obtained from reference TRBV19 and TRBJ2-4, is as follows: DGGITQSPKYLFRKEGQNVTLSCEQNLNHDAMYWYRQDPGQGLRLIYYSQIVNDFQKGDIAEGYSVSREKKESFPLTVTSAQKNPTAFYLCASSSSTGPTIQYFGAGTRLSVL.

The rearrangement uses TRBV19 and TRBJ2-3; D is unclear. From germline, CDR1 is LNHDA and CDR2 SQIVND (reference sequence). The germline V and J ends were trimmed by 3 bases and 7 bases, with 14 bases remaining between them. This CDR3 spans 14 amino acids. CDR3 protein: CASSISQTRYTQYF. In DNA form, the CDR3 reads TGTGCCAGTAGTATTTCGCAAACGCGGTATACGCAGTATTTT. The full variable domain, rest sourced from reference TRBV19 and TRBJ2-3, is DGGITQSPKYLFRKEGQNVTLSCEQNLNHDAMYWYRQDPGQGLRLIYYSQIVNDFQKGDIAEGYSVSREKKESFPLTVTSAQKNPTAFYLCASSISQTRYTQYFGPGTRLTVL.

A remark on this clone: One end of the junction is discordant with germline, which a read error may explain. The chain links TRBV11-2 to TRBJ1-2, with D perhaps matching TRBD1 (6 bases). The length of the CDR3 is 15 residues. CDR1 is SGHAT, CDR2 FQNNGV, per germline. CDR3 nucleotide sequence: TGTGCCAGCAGCCCCATGCGGGGGCATAACTATGGCTATACCTTC. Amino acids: CASSPMRGHNYGYTF.

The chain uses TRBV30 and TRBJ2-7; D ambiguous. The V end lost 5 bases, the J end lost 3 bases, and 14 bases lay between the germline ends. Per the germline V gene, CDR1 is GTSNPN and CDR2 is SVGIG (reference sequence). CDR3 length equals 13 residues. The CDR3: CAWGVNPIYEQYF. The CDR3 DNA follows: TGTGCCTGGGGGGTTAACCCAATCTACGAGCAGTACTTC.

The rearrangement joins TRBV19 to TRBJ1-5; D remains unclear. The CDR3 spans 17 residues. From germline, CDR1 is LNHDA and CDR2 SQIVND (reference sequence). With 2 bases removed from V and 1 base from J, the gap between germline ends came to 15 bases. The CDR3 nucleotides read TGTGCCAGTAGTATAAAAGCTAAACAGTTAAGCAATCAGCCCCAGCATTTT. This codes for CASSIKAKQLSNQPQHF.

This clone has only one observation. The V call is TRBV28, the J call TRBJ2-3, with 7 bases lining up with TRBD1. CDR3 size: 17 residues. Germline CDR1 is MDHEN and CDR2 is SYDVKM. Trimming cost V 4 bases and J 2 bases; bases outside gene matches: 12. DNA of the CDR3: TGTGCCAGCAGTTGGCTCCCCGGGACAGAAGCCACAGATACGCAGTATTTT. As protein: CASSWLPGTEATDTQYF.

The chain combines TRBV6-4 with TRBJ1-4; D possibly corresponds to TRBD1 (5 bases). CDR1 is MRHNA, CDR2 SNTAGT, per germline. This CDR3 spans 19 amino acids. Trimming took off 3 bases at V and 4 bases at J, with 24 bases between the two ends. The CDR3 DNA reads TGTGCCAGCAGTGAGTGCCCCGAGAAGGAACAGGTGATTAATGAAAAACTGTTTTTT. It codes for CASSECPEKEQVINEKLFF.

CDR3 DNA: TGTGCCAGCAGTCTATATCGATTGGTTTCCAATCAGCCCCAGCATTTT. It codes for CASSLYRLVSNQPQHF. The chain employs TRBV28 and TRBJ1-5; D is uncertain. Germline CDR1 reads MDHEN; CDR2 reads SYDVKM. Trimming took 5 bases from V and 3 from J, leaving 17 bases between them. The CDR3 length is 16 residues.

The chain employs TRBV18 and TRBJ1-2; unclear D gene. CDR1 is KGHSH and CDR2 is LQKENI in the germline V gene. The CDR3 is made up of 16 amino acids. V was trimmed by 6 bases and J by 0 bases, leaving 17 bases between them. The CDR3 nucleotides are TGTGCCAGCTCGCCGGAAATCCTTATGACTAACTATGGCTACACCTTC. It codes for CASSPEILMTNYGYTF.

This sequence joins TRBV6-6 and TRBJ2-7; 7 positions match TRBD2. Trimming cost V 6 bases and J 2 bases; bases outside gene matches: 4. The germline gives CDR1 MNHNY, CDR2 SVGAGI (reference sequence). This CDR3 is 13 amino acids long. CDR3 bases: TGTGCCAGCAGCGAGCGGGGAGCCTACGAGCAGTACTTC. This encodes CASSERGAYEQYF.

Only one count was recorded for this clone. CDR3 bases: TGTGCCAGCAGCTCAACTCCGGGTGCAGCGGGCCAGCATTTT. Translated, it gives CASSSTPGAAGQHF. The rearrangement joins TRBV7-2 to TRBJ1-5; D call uncertain. The CDR3 spans 14 residues. V lost 4 bases and J 12 bases, leaving 19 bases between the germline ends. CDR1 SGHTA and CDR2 FQGNSA come from the germline V gene.

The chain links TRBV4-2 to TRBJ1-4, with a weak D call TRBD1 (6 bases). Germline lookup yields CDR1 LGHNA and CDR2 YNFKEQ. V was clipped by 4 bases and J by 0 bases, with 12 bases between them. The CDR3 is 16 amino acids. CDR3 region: CASSPGEGTTNEKLFF. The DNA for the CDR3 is TGTGCCAGCAGCCCAGGGGAGGGGACAACTAATGAAAAACTGTTTTTT.

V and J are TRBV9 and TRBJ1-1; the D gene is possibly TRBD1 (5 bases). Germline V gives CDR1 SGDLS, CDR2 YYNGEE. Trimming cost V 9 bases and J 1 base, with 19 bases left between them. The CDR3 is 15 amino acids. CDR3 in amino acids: CATRQFDVGNTEAFF. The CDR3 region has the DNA TGTGCCACAAGACAGTTCGATGTGGGGAACACTGAAGCTTTCTTT. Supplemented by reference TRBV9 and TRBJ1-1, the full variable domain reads DSGVTQTPKHLITATGQRVTLRCSPRSGDLSVYWYQQSLDQGLQFLIQYYNGEERAKGNILERFSAQQFPDLHSELNLSSLELGDSALYFCATRQFDVGNTEAFFGQGTRLTVV.

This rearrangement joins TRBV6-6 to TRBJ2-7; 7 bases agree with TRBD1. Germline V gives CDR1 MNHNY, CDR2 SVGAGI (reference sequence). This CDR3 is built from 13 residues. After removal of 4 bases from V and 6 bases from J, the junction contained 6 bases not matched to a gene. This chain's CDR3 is CASSFRTGSEQYF. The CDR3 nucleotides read TGTGCCAGCAGTTTCCGGACAGGTTCCGAGCAGTACTTC.

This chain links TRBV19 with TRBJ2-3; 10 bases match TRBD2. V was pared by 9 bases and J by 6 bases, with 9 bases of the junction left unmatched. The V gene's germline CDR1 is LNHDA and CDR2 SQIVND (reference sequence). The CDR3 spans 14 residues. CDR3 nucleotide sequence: TGTGCCAGCCGACCCGGGACTAGCGTTGATACGCAGTATTTT. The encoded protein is CASRPGTSVDTQYF.

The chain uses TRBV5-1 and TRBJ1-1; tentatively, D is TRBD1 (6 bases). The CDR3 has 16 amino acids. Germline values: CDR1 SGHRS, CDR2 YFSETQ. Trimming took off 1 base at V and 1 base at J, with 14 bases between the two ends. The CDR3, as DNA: TGCGCCAGCAGCTTGAGGTTCCGACAGGAGAACACTGAAGCTTTCTTT. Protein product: CASSLRFRQENTEAFF.

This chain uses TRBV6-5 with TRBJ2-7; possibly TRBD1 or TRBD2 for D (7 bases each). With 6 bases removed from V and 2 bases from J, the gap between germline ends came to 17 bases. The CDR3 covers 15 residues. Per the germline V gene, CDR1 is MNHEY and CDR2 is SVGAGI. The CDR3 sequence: CASSTNRGGTYEQYF. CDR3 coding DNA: TGTGCCAGCAGCACCAACAGGGGAGGGACCTACGAGCAGTACTTC.

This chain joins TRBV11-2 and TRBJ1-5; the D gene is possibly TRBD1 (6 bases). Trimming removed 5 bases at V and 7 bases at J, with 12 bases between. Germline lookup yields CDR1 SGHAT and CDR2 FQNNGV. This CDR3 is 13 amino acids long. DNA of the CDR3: TGTGCCAGCAGCCAGAACAGGGACCAGCCCCAGCATTTT. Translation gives CASSQNRDQPQHF.

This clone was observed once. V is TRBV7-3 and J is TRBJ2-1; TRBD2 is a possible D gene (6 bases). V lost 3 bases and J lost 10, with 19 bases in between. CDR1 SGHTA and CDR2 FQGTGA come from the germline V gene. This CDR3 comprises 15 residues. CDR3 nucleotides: TGTGCCAGCAGCTTTGGCGGCATGGGGGGTAACGAGCAGTTCTTC. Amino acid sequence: CASSFGGMGGNEQFF.

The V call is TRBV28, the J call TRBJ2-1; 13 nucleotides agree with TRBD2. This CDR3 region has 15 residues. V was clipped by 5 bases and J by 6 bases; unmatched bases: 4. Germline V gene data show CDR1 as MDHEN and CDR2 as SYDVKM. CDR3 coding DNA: TGTGCCAGCAGTGGACTAGCGGGGGCCCTCAATGAGCAGTTCTTC. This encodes CASSGLAGALNEQFF. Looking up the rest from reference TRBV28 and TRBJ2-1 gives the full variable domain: DVKVTQSSRYLVKRTGEKVFLECVQDMDHENMFWYRQDPGLGLRLIYFSYDVKMKEKGDIPEGYSVSREKKERFSLILESASTNQTSMYLCASSGLAGALNEQFFGPGTRLTVL.

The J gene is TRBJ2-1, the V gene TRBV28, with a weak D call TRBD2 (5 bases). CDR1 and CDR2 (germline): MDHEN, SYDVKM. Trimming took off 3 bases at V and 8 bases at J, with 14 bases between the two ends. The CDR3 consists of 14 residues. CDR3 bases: TGTGCCAGCAGTTTGTCGGGATCCTCCCATGAGCAGTTCTTC. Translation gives CASSLSGSSHEQFF.

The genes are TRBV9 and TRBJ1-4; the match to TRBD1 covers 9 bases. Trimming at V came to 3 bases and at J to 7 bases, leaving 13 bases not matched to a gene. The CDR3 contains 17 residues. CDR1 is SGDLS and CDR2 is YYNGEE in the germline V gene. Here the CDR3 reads CASSAKTPGQGGEKLFF. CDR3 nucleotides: TGTGCCAGCAGCGCGAAAACTCCGGGACAGGGCGGTGAAAAACTGTTTTTT.

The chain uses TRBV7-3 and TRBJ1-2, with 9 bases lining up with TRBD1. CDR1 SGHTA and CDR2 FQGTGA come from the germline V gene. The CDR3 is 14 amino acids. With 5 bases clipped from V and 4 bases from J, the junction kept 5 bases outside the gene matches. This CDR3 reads CASSPGTGPYGYTF. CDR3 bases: TGTGCCAGCAGCCCCGGGACAGGGCCCTATGGCTACACCTTC.